One and the same sample provided the 26 T cell receptor beta chains below, sequenced in a study of blood T cell repertoires in COVID-19. Assay: immunoSEQ multiplex PCR; the TCRdb copy retains only in-frame clones and omits some. In the table there are around 260,000 clones, about 81% of which are singletons. Sequencing was done on a sample of PBMCs or T cells enriched from blood (not recorded which). The receptors were sampled from a man in his thirties or forties with acute COVID-19.

The V call is TRBV19, the J call TRBJ2-5; 8 bases match TRBD2. Germline values: CDR1 LNHDA, CDR2 SQIVND (reference sequence). The ends lost 1 base at V and 1 base at J; junction bases unmatched: 5. CDR3 length: 16 amino acids. For the CDR3, the DNA is TGTGCCAGTAGTATAGGGGGAGCGGGGGCCCAAGAGACCCAGTACTTC. Its protein product is CASSIGGAGAQETQYF.

This clone was detected only once. The chain uses TRBV6-2 or TRBV6-3 and TRBJ2-7; D call uncertain. The germline gives CDR1 MNHEY, CDR2 SVGEGT. The CDR3 runs 14 residues. V was pared by 2 bases and J by 5 bases, with 13 bases between. The CDR3: CASSYRLESDEQYV. CDR3 in DNA: TGTGCCAGCAGTTACAGGCTAGAATCCGACGAGCAGTACGTC.

The chain employs TRBV4-2 and TRBJ2-1; 7 bases match TRBD2. The CDR3 runs to 16 residues. From germline, CDR1 is LGHNA and CDR2 YNFKEQ. V lost 1 base to trimming and J lost 1 base; unmatched junction nucleotides: 4. Written as DNA, the CDR3 is TGTGCCAGCAGCCAAGGGGCGGGAGTATCCTACAATGAGCAGTTCTTC. The encoded protein is CASSQGAGVSYNEQFF.

The chain couples TRBV28 to TRBJ1-1; D not certain. The CDR3 is 14 amino acids. Between the trimmed V and J ends, which lost 11 bases and 0 bases, there was a span of 16 bases. The germline V gene encodes CDR1 MDHEN and CDR2 SYDVKM. CDR3 nucleotides: TGTGCCTCCGCCCCTGGAGCAATGAACACTGAAGCTTTCTTT. It encodes CASAPGAMNTEAFF. The variable domain in full, completed from reference TRBV28 and TRBJ1-1, reads DVKVTQSSRYLVKRTGEKVFLECVQDMDHENMFWYRQDPGLGLRLIYFSYDVKMKEKGDIPEGYSVSREKKERFSLILESASTNQTSMYLCASAPGAMNTEAFFGQGTRLTVV.

The chain carries TRBV11-2 and TRBJ1-6; no clear D gene. V lost 5 bases to trimming and J lost 7 bases, with 12 bases between them. The CDR3 consists of 14 residues. The germline V gene encodes CDR1 SGHAT and CDR2 FQNNGV. The CDR3 region is CASSQDRGNSPLHF. The CDR3 region has the DNA TGTGCCAGCAGCCAGGATCGGGGAAATTCACCCCTCCACTTT.

The CDR3: CASSLNRAGDEQFF. The CDR3 region has the DNA TGTGCCAGCAGCTTAAATAGGGCGGGCGATGAGCAGTTCTTC. The rearrangement links TRBV7-2 to TRBJ2-1; tentatively, D is TRBD2 (5 bases). CDR1 and CDR2 from the germline V gene are SGHTA and FQGNSA. Trimming left V 2 bases short and J 8 bases short, with 13 bases between. This CDR3 contains 14 residues.

This clone was counted at least ten times. The rearrangement uses TRBV15 and TRBJ2-2, with D maybe TRBD2 (6 bases). The CDR3 consists of 17 residues. V gave up 0 bases and J gave up 5 bases, with 16 bases separating them. CDR1 and CDR2 from the germline V gene are LNHNV and YYDKDF (reference sequence). CDR3 loop: CATSRDFGGGSTGELFF. In nucleotides, the CDR3 is TGTGCCACCAGCAGAGACTTCGGGGGAGGTAGTACCGGGGAGCTGTTTTTT.

V gene TRBV12-3 or TRBV12-4 combines with J gene TRBJ1-5; 7 positions agree with TRBD1. There are 13 residues in the CDR3. Trimming removed 6 bases from V and 3 bases from J; junction bases left unmatched: 2. Here the CDR3 reads CASRQGHNQPQHF. The CDR3 nucleotides read TGTGCCAGCAGACAGGGGCACAATCAGCCCCAGCATTTT.

The rearrangement joins TRBV21-1 to TRBJ2-1; TRBD2 reflects the table's D call only, with no check against the DNA. TRBV21-1 is designated a pseudogene. The CDR3 has 19 residues. CDR3 sequence reads: CASSKESTGPGRVNNEQFF. The CDR3 DNA reads TGTGCCAGCAGCAAAGAGTCGACCGGCCCCGGTCGGGTCAACAATGAGCAGTTCTTC.

The table lists this clone with a count of one. The rearrangement joins TRBV24-1 to TRBJ2-2; TRBD2 matches 7 bases. Germline V gene sequence: CDR1 KGHDR, CDR2 SFDVKD. The CDR3 length is 14 residues. V shed 8 bases and J 3 bases; nucleotides not matched to a gene: 5. The CDR3, as DNA: TGTGCCACCACGGGGACTATGCACACCGGGGAGCTGTTTTTT. Translation: CATTGTMHTGELFF.

The chain combines TRBV6-2 or TRBV6-3 with TRBJ2-7; 12 nucleotides match TRBD1. This CDR3 contains 16 residues. Germline CDR1 MNHEY, CDR2 SVGEGT. The ends lost 6 bases at V and 5 bases at J; junction bases unmatched: 11. CDR3 bases: TGTGCCAGCAGCCCTAACCTCGGGACAGGGGGCAACGAGCAGTACGTC. This translates into CASSPNLGTGGNEQYV.

The chain links TRBV19 to TRBJ2-1; 10 bases fit TRBD2. This CDR3 has 20 residues. V dropped 5 bases and J dropped 9; count of bases not matched to a gene: 25. CDR1 LNHDA and CDR2 SQIVND come from the germline V gene (reference sequence). The CDR3 DNA reads TGTGCCAGTAGTTCACTAGCGGGCCTAAAGCGGGGGGGCTTTTGGATTGAGCAGTTCTTC. This gives the protein CASSSLAGLKRGGFWIEQFF.

The genes are TRBV6-1 and TRBJ1-2; 8 bases line up with TRBD1. The CDR3 runs to 15 residues. Germline assignment: CDR1 MNHNS and CDR2 SASEGT. V shed 0 bases, J shed 4 bases, and the junction held 4 bases outside the gene matches. The CDR3 DNA reads as TGTGCCAGCAGTGAAGCGCAGGGGGCTATCTATGGCTACACCTTC. As protein: CASSEAQGAIYGYTF.

The chain couples TRBV6-1 to TRBJ1-1; 7 positions agree with TRBD1. The CDR3 contains 16 residues. V was clipped by 4 bases and J by 6 bases; unmatched bases: 14. Germline V gene sequence: CDR1 MNHNS, CDR2 SASEGT. This chain's CDR3 is CASSAQNRGRGAEAFF. The CDR3 nucleotides read TGTGCCAGCAGTGCCCAAAACAGGGGACGGGGCGCTGAAGCTTTCTTT.

In this sample, this clone turned up once. The chain combines TRBV5-5 with TRBJ2-7, with D tentatively TRBD1 (6 bases). Germline CDR1 is SGHKS and CDR2 is YYEKEE (reference sequence). This CDR3 has 13 amino acids. V lost 0 bases, J lost 6 bases, and 10 bases lay in between. For the CDR3, the DNA is TGTGCCAGCAGCTTGGCGACAGGTCTCGAGCAGTACGTC. It translates to CASSLATGLEQYV.

J is TRBJ1-3 and V is TRBV4-1; 8 bases match TRBD1. The J segment lost 4 bases and the V segment lost 3 bases, leaving 2 bases of the junction unmatched. Germline loops: CDR1 MGHRA, CDR2 YSYEKL. The CDR3 is 14 amino acids. CDR3 region: CASSHPGGGNTIYF. For the CDR3, the DNA is TGCGCCAGCAGCCATCCAGGGGGCGGAAACACCATATATTTT.

The V call is TRBV10-3, the J call TRBJ1-3; 7 bases map to TRBD1. J was trimmed by 0 bases and V by 11 bases; bases with no gene match: 4. Per germline, CDR1 ENHRY and CDR2 SYGVKD. The CDR3 has 13 amino acids. The CDR3 DNA follows: TGTGCCTCTTCAGGGGGCTCTGGAAACACCATATATTTT. This encodes CASSGGSGNTIYF.

The gene calls are TRBV12-3 or TRBV12-4 and TRBJ1-2, with 8 nucleotides matching TRBD1. The CDR3 sequence is 13 residues long. V gave up 7 bases and J gave up 4 bases; unmatched junction bases: 5. CDR3 in amino acids: CASTPDRAYGYTF. CDR3 nucleotide sequence: TGTGCCAGCACCCCGGACAGGGCCTATGGCTACACCTTC.

This rearrangement joins TRBV15 to TRBJ1-2; D unresolved. This CDR3 is 12 amino acids long. Germline loops: CDR1 LNHNV, CDR2 YYDKDF (reference sequence). V shed 0 bases and J shed 8 bases, with 7 bases lying between them. CDR3 nucleotides: TGTGCCACCAGCAGAGATGCTCGGGGCTACACCTTC. This translates into CATSRDARGYTF. The whole variable domain, filled in from reference TRBV15 and TRBJ1-2, reads DAMVIQNPRYQVTQFGKPVTLSCSQTLNHNVMYWYQQKSSQAPKLLFHYYDKDFNNEADTPDNFQSRRPNTSFCFLDIRSPGLGDTAMYLCATSRDARGYTFGSGTRLTVV.

The chain joins TRBV27 to TRBJ1-2, with 8 bases fitting TRBD1. The CDR3 length is 15 residues. V dropped 5 bases and J dropped 4; count of bases not matched to a gene: 9. CDR1 is MNHEY and CDR2 is SMNVEV in the germline V gene (reference sequence). The CDR3 bases are TGTGCCAGCAGTGCAACCGGGACAGGAGTCTATGGCTACACCTTC. Its protein is CASSATGTGVYGYTF.

The V and J genes are TRBV6-5 and TRBJ2-3, with D tentatively TRBD1 (6 bases). This CDR3 has 14 residues. V was pared by 4 bases and J by 0 bases, with 8 bases between. CDR1 and CDR2 (germline): MNHEY, SVGAGI. The CDR3 nucleotides read TGTGCCAGCAGTTTTGGACAGAGCACAGATACGCAGTATTTT. This codes for CASSFGQSTDTQYF.

The chain has TRBV24-1 and TRBJ2-5; a weak D match, TRBD1 (6 bases). The germline CDR1 and CDR2 sequences are KGHDR and SFDVKD. The CDR3 is 14 residues long. V lost 4 bases to trimming and J lost 4 bases, with 12 bases between them. The DNA for the CDR3 is TGTGCCACCAGTGAACCCACAGGGCGAGAGACCCAGTACTTC. It is translated as CATSEPTGRETQYF.

The V call is TRBV27, the J call TRBJ1-1; D remains unclear. Germline V gene lookup returns CDR1 MNHEY and CDR2 SMNVEV (reference sequence). The length of the CDR3 is 13 residues. Between the trimmed V and J ends, which lost 7 bases and 8 bases, there was a span of 17 bases. The CDR3 is CASTSQHGSEAFF. The CDR3 DNA sequence: TGTGCCAGCACTTCTCAGCACGGGTCGGAAGCTTTCTTT.

This clone was counted a few times. This sequence joins TRBV24-1 and TRBJ2-2, with D perhaps TRBD1 (5 bases). With 9 bases removed from V and 2 bases from J, the gap between germline ends came to 6 bases. Germline values: CDR1 KGHDR, CDR2 SFDVKD. CDR3 size: 12 residues. CDR3 nucleotide sequence: TGTGCCACCGGACACAACACCGGGGAGCTGTTTTTT. It is translated as CATGHNTGELFF.

The chain carries TRBV5-1 and TRBJ2-3; D possibly corresponds to TRBD1 (6 bases). This CDR3 has 16 amino acids. Germline-derived CDR1 and CDR2 are SGHRS and YFSETQ. The V end lost 0 bases, the J end lost 3 bases, and 14 bases lay between the germline ends. The CDR3 region has the DNA TGCGCCAGCAGCTTGGAAGGGGGTCGACCAACAGATACGCAGTATTTT. This codes for CASSLEGGRPTDTQYF.

The chain combines TRBV18 with TRBJ2-3; 8 bases align to TRBD1. Germline lookup yields CDR1 KGHSH and CDR2 LQKENI. The trim removed 6 bases at V and 5 bases at J, leaving 13 bases unmatched. The CDR3 is 16 residues long. In DNA form, the CDR3 reads TGTGCCAGCTCCCTCCTAAAGACAGGGGCGGGAGATACGCAGTATTTT. As protein: CASSLLKTGAGDTQYF.